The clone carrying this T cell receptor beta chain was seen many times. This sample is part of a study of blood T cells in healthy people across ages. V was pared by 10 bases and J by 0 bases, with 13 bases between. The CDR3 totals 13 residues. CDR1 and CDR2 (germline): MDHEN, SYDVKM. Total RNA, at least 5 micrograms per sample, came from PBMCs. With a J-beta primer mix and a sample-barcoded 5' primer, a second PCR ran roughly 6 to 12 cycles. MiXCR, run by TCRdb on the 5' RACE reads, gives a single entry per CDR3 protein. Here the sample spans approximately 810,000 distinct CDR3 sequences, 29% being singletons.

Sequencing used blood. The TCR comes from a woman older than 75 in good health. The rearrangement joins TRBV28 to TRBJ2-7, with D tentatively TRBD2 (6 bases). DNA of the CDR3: TGTGCCATCCGGGAGCCGGACTCCTACGAGCAGTACTTC. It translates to CAIREPDSYEQYF. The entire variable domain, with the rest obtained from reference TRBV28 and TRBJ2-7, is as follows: DVKVTQSSRYLVKRTGEKVFLECVQDMDHENMFWYRQDPGLGLRLIYFSYDVKMKEKGDIPEGYSVSREKKERFSLILESASTNQTSMYLCAIREPDSYEQYFGPGTRLTVT.